The 2 T cell receptor beta chains presented below share a single source sample, sequenced in a study of graft-versus-host responses after intestinal transplantation. TCRdb's copy holds only in-frame clones and misses some; the assay was immunoSEQ multiplex PCR. The table records around 28,000 clones, approximately 82% of them present only once. Sequences were derived from PBMCs, sampled approximately 29 days after intestinal transplant. These receptors were taken from a human patient who received an intestinal transplant, so some T cells may come from the graft donor.

V usage is TRBV2 and J usage is TRBJ1-6, with D possibly TRBD1 on 5 matching bases. Germline assignment: CDR1 SNHLY and CDR2 FYNNEI. There are 18 residues in the CDR3. V lost 2 bases, J lost 9 bases, and 23 bases lay in between. The CDR3: CASSEYWSGGDHASPLHF. As DNA, the CDR3 is TGTGCCAGCAGTGAATACTGGTCGGGGGGGGATCACGCTTCACCCCTCCACTTT.

There are a few counts of this clone. This chain links TRBV19 with TRBJ1-2, with TRBD1 identical over 8 bases. Germline values: CDR1 LNHDA, CDR2 SQIVND (reference sequence). The CDR3 spans 17 residues. With 3 bases clipped from V and 2 bases from J, the junction kept 11 bases outside the gene matches. The CDR3 bases are TGTGCCAGTAGTATGAGGGCAGCGGACAGGGCCAACTATGGCTACACCTTC. Translation gives CASSMRAADRANYGYTF.